The clone carrying this T cell receptor (beta chain) was seen only a few times. Its cognate antigen is unknown. CDR3 length equals 15 residues. Germline CDR1 is GTSNPN and CDR2 is SVGIG (reference sequence). Germline trimming cut 2 bases from V and 3 bases from J; bases unmatched to any gene: 1. This record comes from a study of early T cells in non-severe SARS-CoV-2 infection. The study, taken as a whole, reports: Private and CD4 specificities were missed by VDJdb matching, skewed to anti-spike CD8.

Unique molecular identifiers were attached to individual cDNA molecules. MiXCR, applied by TCRdb to the 5' RACE reads, yields one record per CDR3 protein. Altogether some 73,000 distinct CDR3 sequences are present, roughly 12% being singletons, with the ten largest covering more than 3%. This chain joins TRBV30 and TRBJ2-5; the match to TRBD2 covers 15 bases. Sequenced input: whole blood. This receptor was obtained from an adult who was a healthcare worker with PCR-confirmed SARS-CoV-2 infection or an uninfected control (not recorded which). CDR3: CAWSRTSGREETQYF. CDR3 DNA sequence: TGTGCCTGGAGTCGGACTAGCGGGAGGGAAGAGACCCAGTACTTC.